Listed below are T cell receptor beta chains from one sample, sequenced in a study of cytomegalovirus exposure and HLA in healthy donors. Libraries were prepared by immunoSEQ multiplex PCR; TCRdb keeps only in-frame clonotypes and omits some of them. The sample lists about 64,000 clones, roughly 89% occurring once. The specimen sequenced was PBMCs. Every receptor here comes from a woman aged 18-29 years in good health and CMV-seronegative. Both conserved end residues are part of each CDR3. The order of the fields is V gene, clone size, D gene, J gene, CDR3 protein, CDR3 DNA. D genes are given only for firm matches. Size is stated for part of the rows, as once, few or many counts, or as a class when the clone is expanded.

TRBV9	.	.	TRBJ1-2	CASGPGGYYGYTF	TGTGCCAGCGGCCCGGGCGGGTACTATGGCTACACCTTC
TRBV19	.	.	TRBJ2-7	CASSINDLRGYEQYF	TGTGCCAGTAGTATTAACGACCTTCGCGGGTACGAGCAGTACTTC
TRBV7-2	.	.	TRBJ2-7	CASSLAIHITYEQYF	TGTGCCAGCAGCTTAGCGATACACATTACCTACGAGCAGTACTTC
TRBV27	.	.	TRBJ2-7	CASSLSGRGREQYF	TGTGCCAGCAGTTTATCGGGCAGGGGCCGCGAGCAGTACTTC
TRBV4-2	.	.	TRBJ1-2	CASSQDFQINYGYTF	TGTGCCAGCAGCCAAGATTTCCAGATCAACTATGGCTACACCTTC
TRBV27	once	.	TRBJ1-2	CASSSQGLDGYTF	TGTGCCAGCAGTTCTCAGGGATTGGATGGCTACACCTTC
TRBV5-1	.	TRBD2	TRBJ2-5	CASSLIHRDYQETQYF	TGCGCCAGCAGCCTAATACATCGGGACTATCAAGAGACCCAGTACTTC
TRBV11-2	.	TRBD1	TRBJ2-1	CASSLRRQGQGSYNEQFF	TGTGCCAGCAGCTTAAGACGACAGGGGCAGGGCTCCTACAATGAGCAGTTCTTC
TRBV7-9	.	.	TRBJ1-2	CASSLSGANNYGYTF	TGTGCCAGCAGCTTATCAGGGGCCAACAACTATGGCTACACCTTC
TRBV5-1	.	TRBD2	TRBJ2-3	CASTQRTSGITDTQYF	TGCGCCAGCACCCAACGGACTAGCGGAATTACAGATACGCAGTATTTT
TRBV9	.	.	TRBJ2-1	CASSAGFLYNEQFF	TGTGCCAGCAGCGCGGGATTCCTATACAATGAGCAGTTCTTC
TRBV7-8	.	TRBD2	TRBJ2-3	CASSLAARLFRGGDTQYF	TGTGCCAGCAGCTTAGCGGCCAGACTGTTCCGCGGGGGGGATACGCAGTATTTT
TRBV10-2	.	TRBD1	TRBJ1-2	CASSESLGQGTYGYTF	TGCGCCAGCAGTGAGTCTCTAGGACAGGGGACTTATGGCTACACCTTC
TRBV11-2	.	.	TRBJ2-1	CASSLSLDNEQFF	TGTGCCAGCAGCTTAAGCCTAGACAATGAGCAGTTCTTC
TRBV7-2	.	.	TRBJ2-7	CASSLAFPREQYF	TGTGCCAGCAGCTTAGCTTTCCCCAGAGAGCAGTACTTC
TRBV2	.	TRBD2	TRBJ2-7	CASRRTSGAPYEQYF	TGTGCCAGCCGCCGGACTAGCGGGGCCCCCTACGAGCAGTACTTC
TRBV6-1	.	.	TRBJ1-2	CAGGQGGVYGYTF	TGTGCCGGCGGTCAGGGAGGGGTCTATGGCTACACCTTC